Following are 3 T cell receptor beta chains from one sample sequenced in a study of CD8+CD57+ T cells in acquired aplastic anemia. Genomic DNA was employed as the template in profiling TCR beta VDJ and CDR3. MiXCR, applied by TCRdb to the reads, yields one record per CDR3 protein. The profile shows roughly 420,000 distinct CDR3 sequences, just under 70% of them singletons. The sample comprised sorted CD4+, CD8+, or CD8+CD57+ T cells (not recorded which) from PBMCs. All receptors derive from a human donor in good health, serving as a control.

The rearrangement joins TRBV7-2 to TRBJ2-7; D uncertain. CDR1 and CDR2 (germline): SGHTA, FQGNSA. This CDR3 is 15 amino acids long. V was trimmed by 5 bases and J by 3 bases, leaving 17 bases between them. The CDR3, as DNA: TGTGCCAGCAGCCGGGCCGGGCTGAGCTTCTACGAGCAGTACTTC. Protein product: CASSRAGLSFYEQYF.

Points on this clonotype: The junction differs from germline at one of its ends, possibly a read error. The rearrangement uses TRBV19 and TRBJ2-5, with 7 nucleotides matching TRBD1. This CDR3 has 14 amino acids. In germline, CDR1 is LNHDA, CDR2 SQIVND (reference sequence). The CDR3 reads CASSIVRGQKTQYF. The CDR3 DNA reads TGTGCCAGCAGTATAGTAAGGGGGCAGAAGACCCAGTACTTC.

The chain recombines TRBV11-3 with TRBJ2-3; D is uncertain. The length of the CDR3 is 15 residues. Germline V lookup: CDR1 SGHNT, CDR2 YENEEA. Trimming shortened V by 4 bases and J by 2 bases, and 13 bases separated the two germline ends. CDR3 nucleotide sequence: TGTGCCAGCAGCTCAAGGACGAATGCCACAGATACGCAGTATTTT. It translates to CASSSRTNATDTQYF. Using reference TRBV11-3 and TRBJ2-3 for the parts outside the CDR3, the full variable domain is EAGVVQSPRYKIIEKKQPVAFWCNPISGHNTLYWYLQNLGQGPELLIRYENEEAVDDSQLPKDRFSAERLKGVDSTLKIQPAELGDSAVYLCASSSRTNATDTQYFGPGTRLTVL.